These 27 T cell receptor beta chains share one sample of origin, sequenced in a study of blood T cell repertoires in COVID-19. Data came from immunoSEQ multiplex PCR; TCRdb stores just in-frame clones and leaves some out. Of about 250,000 clones in the sample, about 80% were seen once. Source material: PBMCs or T cells enriched from blood (not recorded which). The origin of the receptors is a man between 45 and 60 years old who had recovered from COVID-19.

This clone appeared a few times. CDR3 coding DNA: TGTGCCAGCAGCCCCTCTCAGGGTAGCACTGAAGCTTTCTTT. It specifies CASSPSQGSTEAFF. The chain couples TRBV7-9 to TRBJ1-1, with D possibly matching TRBD1 (5 bases). V shed 5 bases and J shed 4 bases, with 14 bases lying between them. Germline CDR1 and CDR2: SEHNR and FQNEAQ (reference sequence). The CDR3 is 14 residues long.

This chain uses TRBV3-1 (or the pseudogene TRBV3-2) with TRBJ1-3; the D is unclear. This CDR3 comprises 15 residues. V lost 0 bases to trimming and J lost 5 bases, with 11 bases between them. Germline V gene lookup returns CDR1 LGHDT and CDR2 YNNKEL (reference sequence). CDR3 sequence: CASSQDTGSRNTIYF. CDR3 sequence (DNA): TGTGCCAGCAGCCAAGATACGGGAAGCCGAAACACCATATATTTT.

This chain joins TRBV7-9 and TRBJ1-1; D remains unclear. Germline CDR1 reads SEHNR; CDR2 reads FQNEAQ (reference sequence). This CDR3 has 14 amino acids. The V end was cut by 4 bases, the J end by 2 bases, with 11 bases between. The DNA for the CDR3 is TGTGCCAGCAGCTCCTTGGGCCTTAACACTGAAGCTTTCTTT. This gives the protein CASSSLGLNTEAFF. Full variable domain (missing parts from reference TRBV7-9 and TRBJ1-1): DTGVSQNPRHKITKRGQNVTFRCDPISEHNRLYWYRQTLGQGPEFLTYFQNEAQLEKSRLLSDRFSAERPKGSFSTLEIQRTEQGDSAMYLCASSSLGLNTEAFFGQGTRLTVV.

For the CDR3, the DNA is TGTGCCAGCAGCCCCTGGGGCAGGGGTATGGGCATTCAGTACTTC. This encodes CASSPWGRGMGIQYF. J is TRBJ2-4 and V is TRBV14, with D possibly being TRBD1 (6 bases). The CDR3 covers 15 residues. Trimming took 4 bases from V and 9 from J, leaving 19 bases between them. CDR1 is SGHDN, CDR2 FVKESK, per germline.

The V and J genes are TRBV19 and TRBJ1-2, with D perhaps TRBD1 (6 bases). This CDR3 spans 15 amino acids. Germline CDR1 and CDR2: LNHDA and SQIVND (reference sequence). Between the trimmed V and J ends, which lost 3 bases and 6 bases, there was a span of 17 bases. CDR3 bases: TGTGCCAGTAGTATTCTTCCAGGCGGGGGCCATGGCTACACCTTC. Translation: CASSILPGGGHGYTF. The full variable domain, completed using reference TRBV19 and TRBJ1-2, is DGGITQSPKYLFRKEGQNVTLSCEQNLNHDAMYWYRQDPGQGLRLIYYSQIVNDFQKGDIAEGYSVSREKKESFPLTVTSAQKNPTAFYLCASSILPGGGHGYTFGSGTRLTVV.

The gene calls are TRBV7-2 and TRBJ2-1; perhaps TRBD2 as D (5 bases). V shed 0 bases and J shed 4 bases, with 13 bases lying between them. This CDR3 has 16 amino acids. Germline lookup yields CDR1 SGHTA and CDR2 FQGNSA. CDR3 region: CASSLALDLAYNEQFF. CDR3 DNA sequence: TGTGCCAGCAGCTTAGCATTAGACCTAGCATACAATGAGCAGTTCTTC.

J is TRBJ2-7 and V is TRBV2; 12 nucleotides align to TRBD2. In germline, CDR1 is SNHLY, CDR2 FYNNEI. The CDR3 totals 14 residues. V shed 10 bases and J 9 bases; nucleotides not matched to a gene: 13. CDR3 amino acids: CAIRRTSGTEGQYF. In DNA, the CDR3 is TGTGCCATTCGCCGGACTAGCGGGACCGAGGGGCAGTACTTC.

The chain is built from TRBV5-4 and TRBJ1-5; D might be TRBD1 (5 bases). Trimming left V 0 bases short and J 7 bases short, with 8 bases between. The germline V gene has CDR1 SGHNT and CDR2 YYREEE (reference sequence). The CDR3 is 13 residues long. CDR3 bases: TGTGCCAGCAGCTTGGGGCAGGGCCAGCCCCAGCATTTT. The encoded protein is CASSLGQGQPQHF.

The chain employs TRBV6-5 and TRBJ1-1; D call uncertain. V gave up 4 bases and J gave up 11 bases, with 11 bases separating them. Germline CDR1 and CDR2: MNHEY and SVGAGI. This CDR3 is 11 amino acids long. CDR3 amino acids: CASSFGPRAFF. The CDR3 DNA reads TGTGCCAGCAGTTTTGGGCCTCGGGCTTTCTTT.

The chain links TRBV19 to TRBJ2-3, with a tentative D call TRBD1 (5 bases). This CDR3 is 15 amino acids long. V lost 7 bases, J lost 4 bases, and 18 bases lay in between. CDR1 LNHDA and CDR2 SQIVND come from the germline V gene (reference sequence). The CDR3 nucleotides are TGTGCCAGTATCCCGACGGGCAGGGCCGCAGATACGCAGTATTTT. Protein product: CASIPTGRAADTQYF.

The chain is built from TRBV7-2 and TRBJ1-2; D is ambiguous. Trimming removed 7 bases from V and 6 bases from J, with 18 bases in between. Looked up from germline, CDR1 is SGHTA and CDR2 is FQGNSA. The length of the CDR3 is 14 residues. The CDR3 sequence: CASTPNPGGHGYTF. CDR3 nucleotide sequence: TGTGCCAGCACCCCTAACCCGGGAGGGCATGGCTACACCTTC.

The count of this clone is one. V and J are TRBV10-3 and TRBJ2-1, with TRBD2 matching over 7 bases. The V segment lost 1 base and the J segment 3 bases; nucleotides outside the gene matches: 6. The CDR3 consists of 16 residues. The germline gives CDR1 ENHRY, CDR2 SYGVKD. The CDR3 reads CAISELWLADYNEQFF. The CDR3 DNA is TGTGCCATCAGTGAGTTGTGGCTAGCGGACTACAATGAGCAGTTCTTC.

The chain links TRBV6-5 to TRBJ2-7; 11 bases map to TRBD1. The length of the CDR3 is 15 residues. Germline loops: CDR1 MNHEY, CDR2 SVGAGI. Trimming removed 6 bases from V and 6 bases from J; junction bases left unmatched: 10. The CDR3 DNA reads as TGTGCCAGCAGAGCCCTGTCCGGGACAGGGGGCGAGCAGTACTTC. Its translation is CASRALSGTGGEQYF.

The gene calls are TRBV10-1 and TRBJ2-1; D is unclear. The length of the CDR3 is 16 residues. V lost 0 bases and J 9 bases, leaving 18 bases between the germline ends. CDR1 is WNHNN and CDR2 is SYGVQD in the germline V gene (reference sequence). The CDR3 nucleotides are TGCGCCAGCAGTGAGTCGTTGTTAGCCGGCGGCAGTGAGCAGTTCTTC. Protein: CASSESLLAGGSEQFF.

This clone was detected once. The chain recombines TRBV6-1 with TRBJ2-4, with TRBD2 as a possible D gene (5 bases). Germline CDR1 is MNHNS and CDR2 is SASEGT. The CDR3 covers 14 residues. Trimming pared 0 bases from V and 5 bases from J, leaving 8 bases between. CDR3 DNA: TGTGCCAGCAGTGAAGCGCTGCGGGAAAACATTCAGTACTTC. Translating it yields CASSEALRENIQYF.

This clone has just a few counts. The gene calls are TRBV5-4 and TRBJ1-1, with D possibly being TRBD1 (5 bases). Germline CDR1 and CDR2: SGHNT and YYREEE (reference sequence). The V end was cut by 5 bases, the J end by 3 bases, with 20 bases between. CDR3 length: 16 residues. The CDR3 spells CASSGGGIGGHTEAFF. The CDR3 nucleotides are TGTGCCAGCAGTGGGGGGGGTATTGGAGGTCACACTGAAGCTTTCTTT.

The rearrangement links TRBV27 to TRBJ2-3; TRBD1 might be the D (6 bases). The CDR3 is 15 amino acids. Germline-derived CDR1 and CDR2 are MNHEY and SMNVEV (reference sequence). Trimming cost V 6 bases and J 0 bases, with 13 bases left between them. This CDR3 reads CASSFGDTSTDTQYF. The DNA for the CDR3 is TGTGCCAGCAGCTTCGGGGACACTAGCACAGATACGCAGTATTTT.

This chain links TRBV4-3 with TRBJ2-2; 8 bases align to TRBD1. V shed 0 bases and J 7 bases; nucleotides not matched to a gene: 7. The CDR3 runs 16 residues. Germline assignment: CDR1 LGHNA and CDR2 YSLEER. CDR3 sequence reads: CASSQDVRGRSGELFF. DNA of the CDR3: TGCGCCAGCAGCCAAGACGTCAGGGGGCGAAGCGGGGAGCTGTTTTTT.

The V gene is TRBV12-3 or TRBV12-4, the J gene TRBJ2-7; no firm D call. The CDR3 contains 13 residues. V lost 6 bases and J 2 bases, leaving 11 bases between the germline ends. This CDR3 reads CASSSSAPYEQYF. The CDR3 region has the DNA TGTGCCAGCAGCTCTAGTGCGCCCTACGAGCAGTACTTC.

The rearrangement uses TRBV10-3 and TRBJ2-7, with 8 bases fitting TRBD1. Germline CDR1 and CDR2: ENHRY and SYGVKD. This CDR3 spans 14 amino acids. The V segment lost 6 bases and the J segment 2 bases; nucleotides outside the gene matches: 6. The CDR3, as DNA: TGTGCCATCAGAGTCGGACAGGGCACCTACGAGCAGTACTTC. Its protein product is CAIRVGQGTYEQYF.

This clone came up a few times. The rearrangement uses TRBV16 and TRBJ1-6; maybe TRBD1 (6 bases). The CDR3 spans 18 residues. The germline V and J ends were trimmed by 0 bases and 7 bases, with 19 bases remaining between them. Germline V gene lookup returns CDR1 KGHSY and CDR2 FQNENV. The CDR3 reads CASSQSISGGSNNSPLHF. CDR3 DNA: TGTGCCAGCAGCCAATCAATTTCGGGGGGCAGTAACAATTCACCCCTCCACTTT. Full variable domain (remainder filled in from reference TRBV16 and TRBJ1-6): GEEVAQTPKHLVRGEGQKAKLYCAPIKGHSYVFWYQQVLKNEFKFLISFQNENVFDETGMPKERFSAKCLPNSPCSLEIQATKLEDSAVYFCASSQSISGGSNNSPLHFGNGTRLTVT.

This clone was picked up one time. The rearrangement joins TRBV3-1 (or the pseudogene TRBV3-2) to TRBJ1-2; 10 positions match TRBD1. The CDR3 length is 14 residues. Unmatched junction bases numbered 8, after V lost 5 bases and J lost 8 bases. The germline CDR1 and CDR2 sequences are LGHDT and YNNKEL (reference sequence). The CDR3 DNA sequence: TGTGCCAGCAGCACCTCGTGGACAGGGGGAGGCTACACCTTC. Translated, it gives CASSTSWTGGGYTF.

Only one count was recorded for this clone. V is TRBV18 and J is TRBJ1-3; the match to TRBD1 covers 9 bases. J lost 2 bases, V lost 0 bases, and 5 bases had no gene match. This CDR3 comprises 17 residues. Germline CDR1 reads KGHSH; CDR2 reads LQKENI. CDR3 residues: CASSPPNRGPAGNTIYF. CDR3 sequence (DNA): TGTGCCAGCTCACCACCAAACAGGGGGCCCGCTGGAAACACCATATATTTT.

The chain uses TRBV5-8 and TRBJ2-5; maybe TRBD2 (5 bases). V lost 0 bases and J 2 bases, leaving 11 bases between the germline ends. CDR1 and CDR2 (germline): SGHTS, YDEGEE. The CDR3 runs to 15 residues. The CDR3, as DNA: TGTGCCAGCAGCTTGGCGGGATTATCTCAAGAGACCCAGTACTTC. Protein: CASSLAGLSQETQYF.

The V and J genes are TRBV7-9 and TRBJ2-1, with 14 bases that match TRBD2. The germline CDR1 and CDR2 sequences are SEHNR and FQNEAQ (reference sequence). The CDR3 covers 15 residues. Trimming took 5 bases from V and 10 from J; bases not matched to a gene: 7. CDR3 in amino acids: CASSRGLAGGREQFF. For the CDR3, the DNA is TGTGCCAGCAGCAGAGGACTAGCGGGAGGACGAGAGCAGTTCTTC.

The chain links TRBV5-8 to TRBJ1-5, with TRBD1 matching 10 bases. The CDR3 consists of 15 residues. Looked up from germline, CDR1 is SGHTS and CDR2 is YDEGEE. The V gene end was trimmed by 6 bases and the J gene end by 6 bases; junction bases not matched to a gene: 9. The CDR3 region has the DNA TGTGCCAGCACCGGGTTAGGGGACAGGGGTCAGCCCCAGCATTTT. Translated, it gives CASTGLGDRGQPQHF.

This chain links TRBV4-1 with TRBJ2-2; D might be TRBD1 (6 bases). The ends were cut back, 4 bases at V and 0 bases at J, with 15 bases in the middle. The CDR3 totals 17 residues. Germline CDR1 MGHRA, CDR2 YSYEKL. The chain's CDR3 is CASSRLGWTANTGELFF. The CDR3 DNA sequence: TGCGCCAGCAGCCGCTTAGGGTGGACAGCGAACACCGGGGAGCTGTTTTTT.